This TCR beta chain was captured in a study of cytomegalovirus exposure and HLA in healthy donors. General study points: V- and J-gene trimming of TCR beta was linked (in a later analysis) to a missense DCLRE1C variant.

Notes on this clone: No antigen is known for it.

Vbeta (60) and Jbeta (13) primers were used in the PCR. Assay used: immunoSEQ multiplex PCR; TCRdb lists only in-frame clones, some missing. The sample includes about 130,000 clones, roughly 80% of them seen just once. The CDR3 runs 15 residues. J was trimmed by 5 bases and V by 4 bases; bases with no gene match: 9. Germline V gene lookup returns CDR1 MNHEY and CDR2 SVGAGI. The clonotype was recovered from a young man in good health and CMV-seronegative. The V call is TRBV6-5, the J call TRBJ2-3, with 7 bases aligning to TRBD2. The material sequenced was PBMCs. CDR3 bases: TGTGCCAGCAGTTCGGGCGGGAGTCGGGGAGATACGCAGTATTTT. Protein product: CASSSGGSRGDTQYF.